A single T cell receptor beta chain is shown here with its context. Its antigen is not known. Previously described methods and listed TCR primers were employed for the bulk TCR libraries. One entry per CDR3 protein, called by TCRdb with MiXCR from the PCR reads. The sample includes 460,000 or so distinct CDR3 sequences, 20% to 25% of them seen just once. This record comes from a study of molecular identifiers for immune sequencing clone quantification. In the sort, naive CD8 T cells were defined as CD8+CD4-CCR7+CD45RA+. Trimming took off 3 bases at V and 5 bases at J, with 13 bases between the two ends. Germline V gene sequence: CDR1 MGHRA, CDR2 YSYEKL. The CDR3 runs to 15 residues. Notes on the study in general: Clones that had above 20 RNA copies took up over 99% of effector molecules but under 1% in naive cells.

The sequenced material came from naive CD8+ T cells from blood, with Jurkat cell RNA spiked in. Subset specified: FACS-sorted CD8+CD4-CCR7+CD45RA+ naive T cells. The V gene is TRBV4-1, the J gene TRBJ2-2; weak D call: TRBD1 (6 bases). The clonotype originates from a human donor in good health. Some libraries in this study had Jurkat cell RNA spiked in. Written as DNA, the CDR3 is TGCGCCAGCAGCCAGCACACAGGGAGAACCGGGGAGCTGTTTTTT. Translated: CASSQHTGRTGELFF.